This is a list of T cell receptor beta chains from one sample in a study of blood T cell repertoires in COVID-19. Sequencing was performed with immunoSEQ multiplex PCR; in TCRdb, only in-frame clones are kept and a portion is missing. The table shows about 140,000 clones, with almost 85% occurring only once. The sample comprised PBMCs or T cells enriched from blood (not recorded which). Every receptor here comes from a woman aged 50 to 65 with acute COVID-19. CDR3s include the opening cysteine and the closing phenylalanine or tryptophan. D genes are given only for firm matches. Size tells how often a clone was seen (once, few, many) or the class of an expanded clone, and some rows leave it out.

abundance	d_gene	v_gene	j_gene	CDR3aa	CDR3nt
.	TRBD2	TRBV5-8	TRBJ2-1	CASSLTSGRTGEQFF	TGTGCCAGCAGCTTAACTAGCGGGAGGACCGGTGAGCAGTTCTTC
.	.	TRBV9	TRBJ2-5	CASSPGDNQETQYF	TGTGCCAGCAGCCCCGGGGACAACCAAGAGACCCAGTACTTC
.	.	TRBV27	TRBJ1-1	CASRLMQGGTEAFF	TGTGCCAGCAGACTTATGCAGGGCGGCACTGAAGCTTTCTTT
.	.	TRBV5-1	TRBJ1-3	CASSLGVRGNTIYF	TGCGCCAGCAGCTTGGGGGTGAGGGGAAACACCATATATTTT
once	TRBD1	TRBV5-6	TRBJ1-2	CASSFDRVLGKNYGYTF	TGTGCCAGCAGCTTCGACAGGGTCTTGGGAAAAAACTATGGCTACACCTTC
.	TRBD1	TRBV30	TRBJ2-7	CAWGKGQGRGGQYF	TGTGCCTGGGGAAAGGGACAGGGGCGTGGGGGGCAGTACTTC
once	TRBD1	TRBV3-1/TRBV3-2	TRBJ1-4	CASSPRTGLEKLFF	TGTGCCAGCAGCCCTCGGACAGGCCTGGAAAAACTGTTTTTT
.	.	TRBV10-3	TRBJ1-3	CATAKDGQSSGNTIYF	TGTGCCACCGCTAAGGATGGACAAAGCTCTGGAAACACCATATATTTT
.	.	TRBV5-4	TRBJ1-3	CASSLGSSGNTIYF	TGTGCCAGCAGCTTGGGGAGCTCTGGAAACACCATATATTTT
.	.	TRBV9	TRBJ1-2	CASSVLPRPDSYYGYTF	TGTGCCAGCAGCGTCCTCCCTCGCCCAGACAGTTACTATGGCTACACCTTC
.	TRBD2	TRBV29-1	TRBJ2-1	CSVVRTSGYNEQFF	TGCAGCGTTGTGCGGACTAGCGGCTACAATGAGCAGTTCTTC
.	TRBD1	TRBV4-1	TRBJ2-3	CASSRHRDRSPSTDTQYF	TGCGCCAGCAGCCGGCACCGGGACAGGAGCCCTAGCACAGATACGCAGTATTTT
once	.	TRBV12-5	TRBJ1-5	CASGLVLGGPSQPQHF	TGTGCTAGTGGTTTGGTACTCGGGGGACCCAGCCAGCCCCAGCATTTT
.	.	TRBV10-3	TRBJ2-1	CAISEGQDNEQFF	TGTGCCATCAGTGAGGGGCAGGACAATGAGCAGTTCTTC
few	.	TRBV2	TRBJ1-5	CASSYGQLSNQPQHF	TGTGCCAGCAGTTACGGACAGCTTAGCAATCAGCCCCAGCATTTT
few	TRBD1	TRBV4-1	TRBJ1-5	CASSQDRGLGPQHF	TGCGCCAGCAGCCAGGACAGGGGGCTGGGGCCCCAGCATTTT
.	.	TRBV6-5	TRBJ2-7	CASRMKDIPAYEQYF	TGTGCCAGCCGAATGAAGGACATCCCCGCCTACGAGCAGTACTTC
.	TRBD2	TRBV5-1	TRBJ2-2	CASSLAGVTGELFF	TGCGCCAGCAGCTTAGCGGGAGTCACCGGGGAGCTGTTTTTT
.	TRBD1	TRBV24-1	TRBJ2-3	CATSEEGQGNTDTQYF	TGTGCCACCAGTGAAGAGGGACAGGGAAACACAGATACGCAGTATTTT
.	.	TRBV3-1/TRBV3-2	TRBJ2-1	CASSQSGGSSYNEQFF	TGTGCCAGCAGCCAATCCGGCGGCAGCTCCTACAATGAGCAGTTCTTC
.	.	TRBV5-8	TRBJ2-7	CASSFVRTAHSYEQYF	TGTGCCAGCAGCTTTGTTAGGACAGCACACTCCTACGAGCAGTACTTC
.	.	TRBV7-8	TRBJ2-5	CASSWAAARRQETQYF	TGTGCCAGCAGCTGGGCGGCGGCGCGGAGGCAAGAGACCCAGTACTTC
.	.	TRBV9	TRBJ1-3	CASSVEDSGHTIYF	TGTGCCAGCAGCGTAGAGGACTCCGGCCACACCATATATTTT
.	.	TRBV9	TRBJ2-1	CASSVAGTDNEQFF	TGTGCCAGCAGCGTAGCGGGAACGGACAATGAGCAGTTCTTC
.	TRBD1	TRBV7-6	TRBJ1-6	CASSLEQTGGPYNSPLHF	TGTGCCAGCAGCTTAGAACAAACAGGGGGTCCCTATAATTCACCCCTCCACTTT
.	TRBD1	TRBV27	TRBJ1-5	CASSSRGHQPQHF	TGTGCCAGCAGTAGCAGGGGGCATCAGCCCCAGCATTTT
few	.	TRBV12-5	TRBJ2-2	CASGSEENTGELFF	TGTGCTAGTGGATCGGAGGAGAACACCGGGGAGCTGTTTTTT
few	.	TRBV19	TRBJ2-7	CASSTQTYEQYF	TGTGCCAGTAGTACCCAGACCTACGAGCAGTACTTC
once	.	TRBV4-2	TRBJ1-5	CASSLRQDYQPQHF	TGTGCCAGCAGCCTACGACAGGATTATCAGCCCCAGCATTTT
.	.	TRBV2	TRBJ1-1	CASRWGQGLMNTEAFF	TGTGCCAGCAGGTGGGGGCAGGGCCTCATGAACACTGAAGCTTTCTTT
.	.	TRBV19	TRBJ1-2	CASSILESGYTF	TGTGCCAGTAGTATACTAGAAAGTGGCTACACCTTC
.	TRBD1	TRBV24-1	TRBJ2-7	CATSDLVPGTGQYEQYF	TGTGCCACCAGTGATTTAGTTCCCGGGACAGGGCAATACGAGCAGTACTTC